Below, 8 T cell receptor beta chains from the same sample are listed, as sequenced in a study of T cell responses to AZD1222 COVID-19 vaccine. Repertoires were generated with immunoSEQ multiplex PCR, while TCRdb's copy carries only in-frame clones and drops some. The data contain 100,000 or so clones, about 88% of them singletons. The source was peripheral blood, collected 28 days after the second AZD1222 dose. These receptors were obtained from an adult who received the AZD1222 COVID-19 vaccine.

The chain links TRBV13 to TRBJ2-3; TRBD2 is a possible D gene (6 bases). The CDR3 length is 16 residues. V shed 4 bases and J shed 1 base, with 15 bases lying between them. Germline CDR1 PRHDT, CDR2 FYEKMQ (reference sequence). Here the CDR3 reads CASSSAGRRGTDTQYF. The CDR3 region has the DNA TGTGCCAGCAGCTCGGCGGGGCGGCGGGGCACAGATACGCAGTATTTT.

The chain couples TRBV4-2 to TRBJ2-5; unclear D gene. In germline, CDR1 is LGHNA, CDR2 YNFKEQ. This CDR3 comprises 14 residues. V shed 0 bases and J shed 4 bases, with 9 bases lying between them. CDR3 nucleotides: TGTGCCAGCAGCCAAGATCCGTCTTCAGAGACCCAGTACTTC. Translated, it gives CASSQDPSSETQYF.

This clone has a single count. This chain links TRBV7-9 with TRBJ2-3; 7 positions agree with TRBD2. The CDR3 runs 15 residues. The germline CDR1 and CDR2 sequences are SEHNR and FQNEAQ (reference sequence). Unmatched junction bases numbered 7, after V lost 7 bases and J lost 0 bases. The CDR3 region has the DNA TGTGCCAGCACCAAGCTGACTAGCAGCACAGATACGCAGTATTTT. As protein: CASTKLTSSTDTQYF.

The chain combines TRBV27 with TRBJ1-1; D not certain. V dropped 6 bases and J dropped 4 bases, with 9 bases sitting between them. Germline CDR1 is MNHEY and CDR2 is SMNVEV (reference sequence). This CDR3 is built from 12 residues. DNA for the CDR3: TGTGCCAGCAGCCCTCGGGGCACTGAAGCTTTCTTT. Encoded protein: CASSPRGTEAFF.

This clone was recorded once. The V gene is TRBV6-5, the J gene TRBJ1-1, with D hard to call. The CDR3 is 13 amino acids. Germline CDR1 reads MNHEY; CDR2 reads SVGAGI. This CDR3 is CGTSSRMNTEAFF. CDR3 nucleotides: TGTGGTACCTCCAGTCGCATGAACACTGAAGCTTTCTTT.

The CDR3 is CASSILTSFYEQYF. The CDR3 nucleotides are TGTGCCAGCAGTATACTGACTAGTTTTTACGAGCAGTACTTC. This rearrangement joins TRBV28 to TRBJ2-7; D is perhaps TRBD2 (6 bases). The CDR3 length is 14 residues. Germline-derived CDR1 and CDR2 are MDHEN and SYDVKM. Trimming cost V 5 bases and J 4 bases, with 15 bases left between them.

This clone is a singleton in its sample. The gene calls are TRBV19 and TRBJ2-7, with unresolved D. Per germline, CDR1 LNHDA and CDR2 SQIVND (reference sequence). The CDR3 is 15 residues long. Trimming shortened V by 5 bases and J by 0 bases, and 14 bases separated the two germline ends. CDR3 bases: TGTGCCAGTAGTGCCTCAGCTTCTAGCTCCTACGAGCAGTACTTC. Translating gives CASSASASSSYEQYF.

The rearrangement uses TRBV11-2 and TRBJ2-3; the D is unclear. The CDR3 is made up of 15 amino acids. Germline V gene sequence: CDR1 SGHAT, CDR2 FQNNGV. Trimming cost V 8 bases and J 4 bases, with 19 bases left between them. Here the CDR3 DNA reads TGTGCCAGCTCCCCGCTGGGGTTGCTGTCAGATACGCAGTATTTT. Its protein is CASSPLGLLSDTQYF.